This T cell receptor beta chain was recorded in a study of vaccination and CD4 T cells after COVID-19. Scientists ran DNA taken from cultured CD4+ T cells through the Oncomine TCR Beta short-read assay for sequencing. Researchers extracted genomic DNA from CD4+ T cells that had been cultured. TCRdb redid the calling of the PCR reads with MiXCR, one entry per CDR3 protein. The repertoire holds 12,000 or so distinct CDR3 sequences, with 60% to 80% as singletons. Germline CDR1 and CDR2: MDHEN and SYDVKM. This CDR3 comprises 13 residues. The V and J ends lost 5 bases and 8 bases respectively, with 15 bases between them. Treatment: roughly 10-day PBMC culture with coronavirus spike peptide pools or control peptides (ViraFEST assay). Of note for this clonotype: Its antigen is not known.

Study-wide findings and caveats: Convalescent patients' vaccine-specific clones were spike mono-reactive in 304 of 307 cases.

The chain uses TRBV28 and TRBJ1-2; D remains unclear. Sequencing was done on a sample of CD4+ T cells from blood, cultured in vitro. The sequence derives from a human donor who had recovered from COVID-19. CDR3 amino acids: CASSPPSGGGYTF. For the CDR3, the DNA is TGTGCCAGCAGTCCCCCTTCAGGAGGAGGCTACACCTTC.